The rows below give T cell receptor beta chains drawn from one sample of a study of early T cells in non-severe SARS-CoV-2 infection. Each CDR3 protein gets one entry after TCRdb re-called the 5' RACE reads with MiXCR. The data contain 85,000 to 90,000 distinct CDR3 sequences, roughly 15% of them singletons. The sample taken for sequencing was whole blood. These receptors were obtained from an adult who was a healthcare worker with PCR-confirmed SARS-CoV-2 infection or an uninfected control (not recorded which). Each CDR3 is given with its conserved first and last residue. A D gene is named only where the DNA matches it firmly. Clone size is not always given. Where it is, it says once, few, many or a class for expanded clones.

TRBJ1-1 | 14 | TRBV5-1 | TRBD1 | . | TGCGCCAGCAGCCTACAAGGACAGGGCGTTGAAGCTTTCTTT | CASSLQGQGVEAFF
TRBJ1-6 | 14 | TRBV12-3/TRBV12-4 | TRBD1 | many | TGTGCCAGCAGTCTCAGACAGGGGGGATCACCCCTCCACTTT | CASSLRQGGSPLHF
TRBJ2-3 | 17 | TRBV12-3/TRBV12-4 | . | . | TGTGCCAGCAGTTTAAAAACCTTCACCCCGGGCACAGATACGCAGTATTTT | CASSLKTFTPGTDTQYF
TRBJ2-1 | 17 | TRBV5-1 | . | few | TGCGCCAGCAGCTTGGCGGCCCTGCGGTTACATTACAATGAGCAGTTCTTC | CASSLAALRLHYNEQFF
TRBJ2-1 | 17 | TRBV19 | TRBD2 | few | TGTGCCAGTAGTATTCGTCTAGCGGGTTCCTCCTACAATGAGCAGTTCTTC | CASSIRLAGSSYNEQFF
TRBJ2-1 | 16 | TRBV7-6 | . | . | TGTGCCAGCAGCACACCCCTGAGGAGCCTCCACAATGAGCAGTTCTTC | CASSTPLRSLHNEQFF
TRBJ1-1 | 13 | TRBV12-3/TRBV12-4 | . | . | TGTGCCAGCAGTCGGCAGAGGAACACTGAAGCTTTCTTT | CASSRQRNTEAFF
TRBJ1-1 | 14 | TRBV6-1 | . | many | TGTGCCAGCAAAGTATCGGTCCGGACCACTGAAGCTTTCTTT | CASKVSVRTTEAFF
TRBJ2-1 | 15 | TRBV2 | . | . | TGTGCCAGCAGTGAGCATGATTCCTTGGCAGGAGAGCAGTTCTTC | CASSEHDSLAGEQFF
TRBJ1-2 | 12 | TRBV11-2 | . | . | TGTGCCAGCAGCCCCACTAACTATGGCTACACCTTC | CASSPTNYGYTF
TRBJ1-6 | 15 | TRBV6-2/TRBV6-3 | TRBD1 | . | TGTGCCAGCAACCAACCGGACAGGGACTTTTCACCCCTCCACTTT | CASNQPDRDFSPLHF
TRBJ1-1 | 17 | TRBV7-3 | TRBD1 | few | TGTGCCAGCAGCTTAACTGGGACAGGCACCATGAACACTGAAGCTTTCTTT | CASSLTGTGTMNTEAFF
TRBJ1-1 | 11 | TRBV2 | . | many | TGTGCCAGCAGTGAAACAACTGAAGCTTTCTTT | CASSETTEAFF
TRBJ1-1 | 13 | TRBV30 | . | few | TGTGCCTGGAGGACGGCCGCAGGGACTGAAGCTTTCTTT | CAWRTAAGTEAFF
TRBJ1-4 | 15 | TRBV5-1 | . | . | TGCGCCAGCAGCTTGGGGACAGCGGACTATGAAAAACTGTTTTTT | CASSLGTADYEKLFF
TRBJ1-1 | 13 | TRBV12-5 | . | few | TGTGCTAGTGGTTTGGACAGGAACACTGAAGCTTTCTTT | CASGLDRNTEAFF
TRBJ2-1 | 12 | TRBV10-3 | . | . | TGTGCCATCACGGACGTCGGCTATGAGCAGTTCTTC | CAITDVGYEQFF
TRBJ1-2 | 12 | TRBV4-1 | . | few | TGCGCCAGCAGCCAAGTTGGGTTTAGCTACACCTTC | CASSQVGFSYTF
TRBJ1-1 | 19 | TRBV20-1 | TRBD1 | . | TGCAGTGCTAGAGCGAACGCCGGGACAGGTGGTCTTCGGACCACTGAAGCTTTCTTT | CSARANAGTGGLRTTEAFF
TRBJ2-5 | 18 | TRBV11-2 | TRBD1 | many | TGTGCCAGCAGCTTAGACGGGAAGCGGACAGGGGGTGTGGAGACCCAGTACTTC | CASSLDGKRTGGVETQYF
TRBJ1-2 | 15 | TRBV7-9 | . | many | TGTGCCAGCAGCTTTCTACAAACAGCCGTCTATGGCTACACCTTC | CASSFLQTAVYGYTF
TRBJ1-2 | 16 | TRBV6-1 | . | . | TGTGCCAGCAGTGAGAGGAACACAGGCAGGAGCTATGGCTACACCTTC | CASSERNTGRSYGYTF
TRBJ1-4 | 16 | TRBV9 | . | . | TGTGCCAGCAGCGTAGGTTCCCGGGGTTCAACTGAAAAACTGTTTTTT | CASSVGSRGSTEKLFF
TRBJ2-2 | 15 | TRBV7-6 | . | few | TGTGCCAGCAGCTTAGCGGGCAGAAACACCGGGGAGCTGTTTTTT | CASSLAGRNTGELFF
TRBJ2-3 | 14 | TRBV28 | . | . | TGTGCCAGCAGTTCGGAATCAGGGGCAGATACGCAGTATTTT | CASSSESGADTQYF
TRBJ2-3 | 17 | TRBV18 | TRBD2 | few | TGTGCCAGCTCACCACTGGATAGCGGGGGGCTTGGAGATACGCAGTATTTT | CASSPLDSGGLGDTQYF
TRBJ2-3 | 16 | TRBV12-5 | . | . | TGTGCTAGTGCGGGACTCCTCCTCATTAGCACAGATACGCAGTATTTT | CASAGLLLISTDTQYF
TRBJ2-1 | 15 | TRBV5-6 | TRBD1 | many | TGTGCCAGCAGCTCCACAGGGGTCTCCTACAATGAGCAGTTCTTC | CASSSTGVSYNEQFF
TRBJ1-1 | 12 | TRBV20-1 | . | . | TGCAGTGCTAGCTCGGGAGACACTGAAGCTTTCTTT | CSASSGDTEAFF
TRBJ1-2 | 13 | TRBV7-9 | . | . | TGTGCCAGCAGCTTACAGGAGCCCTATGGCTACACCTTC | CASSLQEPYGYTF
TRBJ1-2 | 12 | TRBV30 | . | . | TGTGCCTGGGGTAGGGGAGGGTTTGGCTACACCTTC | CAWGRGGFGYTF
TRBJ1-6 | 16 | TRBV6-5 | . | few | TGTGCCAGCAGTTCCCCCTCTCGGGACACGAATTCACCCCTCCACTTT | CASSSPSRDTNSPLHF
TRBJ1-6 | 15 | TRBV3-1 | TRBD1 | many | TGTGCCAGCAGCCCCGGGACAGGGGGCTCTTCACCCCTCCACTTT | CASSPGTGGSSPLHF